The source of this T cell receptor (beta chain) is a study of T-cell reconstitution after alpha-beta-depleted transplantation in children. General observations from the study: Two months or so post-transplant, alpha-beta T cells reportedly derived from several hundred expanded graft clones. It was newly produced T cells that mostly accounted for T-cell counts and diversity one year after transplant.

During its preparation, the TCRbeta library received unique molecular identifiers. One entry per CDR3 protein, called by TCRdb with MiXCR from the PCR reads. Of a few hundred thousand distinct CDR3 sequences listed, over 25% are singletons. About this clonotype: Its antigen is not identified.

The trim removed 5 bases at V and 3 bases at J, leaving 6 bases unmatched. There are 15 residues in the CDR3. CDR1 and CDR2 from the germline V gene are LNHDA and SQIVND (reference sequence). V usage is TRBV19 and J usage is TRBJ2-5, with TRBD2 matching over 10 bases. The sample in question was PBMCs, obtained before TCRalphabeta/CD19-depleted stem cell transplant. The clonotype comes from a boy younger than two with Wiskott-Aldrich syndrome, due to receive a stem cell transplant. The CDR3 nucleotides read TGTGCCAGTAGTGACCTAACTAGCGGGAAAGAGACCCAGTACTTC. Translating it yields CASSDLTSGKETQYF.